Each of the 11 T cell receptor beta chains below was sequenced from the same sample in a study of T cell changes during pregnancy in multiple sclerosis. Libraries were prepared by immunoSEQ multiplex PCR; TCRdb keeps only in-frame clonotypes and omits some of them. The sample shows 45,000 to 55,000 clones, 92% of them seen only once. The input for sequencing was peripheral blood, taken after pregnancy. These receptors came from a female donor with multiple sclerosis, enrolled in a pregnancy study.

The rearrangement links TRBV6-5 to TRBJ1-2, with 10 bases that match TRBD1. The CDR3 loop spans 14 amino acids. Germline V CDR1 and CDR2: MNHEY, SVGAGI. J lost 3 bases, V lost 10 bases, and 8 bases had no gene match. CDR3 residues: CATVGTGEDYGYTF. CDR3 in DNA: TGTGCCACCGTAGGGACAGGGGAGGACTATGGCTACACCTTC.

This clone was seen only a few times. The V and J genes are TRBV4-2 and TRBJ2-1; a weak D match, TRBD2 (6 bases). Trimming removed 2 bases at V and 1 base at J, with 15 bases between. The CDR3 is made up of 17 amino acids. Germline V gives CDR1 LGHNA, CDR2 YNFKEQ. The CDR3 here is CASSQNGGALSYNEQFF. In DNA form, the CDR3 reads TGTGCCAGCAGCCAAAATGGCGGGGCCCTATCCTACAATGAGCAGTTCTTC.

This sequence joins TRBV7-3 and TRBJ2-3; D call uncertain. From germline, CDR1 is SGHTA and CDR2 FQGTGA. V was cut by 2 bases and J by 7 bases, with 13 bases left in between. The CDR3 runs to 14 residues. CDR3 protein: CASSLSVQINTQYF. CDR3 sequence (DNA): TGTGCCAGCAGCTTATCTGTGCAGATTAATACGCAGTATTTT.

The chain uses TRBV4-3 and TRBJ2-5; 9 bases fit TRBD2. Losses at the gene ends were 6 bases for V and 3 bases for J; bases not matched to a gene: 8. The CDR3 has 15 residues. Germline assignment: CDR1 LGHNA and CDR2 YSLEER. CDR3 amino acids: CASSMSASGEETQYF. For the CDR3, the DNA is TGCGCCAGCAGTATGAGTGCTAGCGGGGAAGAGACCCAGTACTTC.

This clone was found once. The chain combines TRBV7-3 with TRBJ2-5, with D tentatively TRBD2 (6 bases). The CDR3 extends over 14 amino acids. CDR1 and CDR2 from the germline V gene are SGHTA and FQGTGA. Trimming shortened V by 5 bases and J by 7 bases, and 17 bases separated the two germline ends. The CDR3 protein is CASSTVGGSGTQYF. The CDR3 region has the DNA TGTGCCAGCAGCACTGTGGGGGGTTCAGGGACCCAGTACTTC.

The chain links TRBV5-3 to TRBJ1-1; D gene uncertain. TRBV5-3 is reported as an ORF; its role is uncertain. This CDR3 is 14 amino acids long. The V end lost 6 bases, the J end lost 8 bases, and 20 bases lay between the germline ends. The chain's CDR3 is CARKGQAIRGEAFF. The DNA for the CDR3 is TGTGCCAGAAAAGGGCAAGCCATCCGAGGGGAAGCTTTCTTT.

The rearrangement uses TRBV7-2 and TRBJ1-1, with TRBD1 matching over 12 bases. Per the germline V gene, CDR1 is SGHTA and CDR2 is FQGNSA. The CDR3 is 18 residues long. The V gene end was trimmed by 3 bases and the J gene end by 7 bases; junction bases not matched to a gene: 15. As DNA, the CDR3 is TGTGCCAGCAGCTTTTGGTTGGGGACAGGGGGCCAAATGGGTGAAGCTTTCTTT. This sequence encodes CASSFWLGTGGQMGEAFF. The whole variable domain, filled in from reference TRBV7-2 and TRBJ1-1, reads GAGVSQSPSNKVTEKGKDVELRCDPISGHTALYWYRQSLGQGLEFLIYFQGNSAPDKSGLPSDRFSAERTGGSVSTLTIQRTQQEDSAVYLCASSFWLGTGGQMGEAFFGQGTRLTVV.

The rearrangement uses TRBV6-5 and TRBJ2-3; TRBD1 might be the D (6 bases). This CDR3 has 11 amino acids. V was shortened by 8 bases and J by 10 bases, with 13 bases between the two germline ends. Germline lookup yields CDR1 MNHEY and CDR2 SVGAGI. The CDR3 here is CASAAGEAQYF. DNA of the CDR3: TGTGCCAGCGCCGCAGGGGAAGCGCAGTATTTT.

DNA for the CDR3: TGTGCCAGCAGCTTGATGGACAACAATCAGCCCCAGCATTTT. It yields the protein CASSLMDNNQPQHF. The J gene is TRBJ1-5, the V gene TRBV7-6; perhaps TRBD1 as D (5 bases). Trimming shortened V by 3 bases and J by 3 bases, and 9 bases separated the two germline ends. This CDR3 spans 14 amino acids. Per germline, CDR1 SGHVS and CDR2 FNYEAQ.

The chain uses TRBV7-2 and TRBJ1-6; the D gene is possibly TRBD1 (6 bases). This CDR3 has 14 amino acids. Trimming took 10 bases from V and 10 from J, leaving 20 bases between them. Per germline, CDR1 SGHTA and CDR2 FQGNSA. The CDR3 bases are TGTGCCACCAAGGTATGGGGACAAAACTCACCCCTCCACTTT. Its protein is CATKVWGQNSPLHF.

V usage is TRBV7-6 and J usage is TRBJ2-1; TRBD1 matches at 10 bases. CDR1 and CDR2 from the germline V gene are SGHVS and FNYEAQ. There are 20 residues in the CDR3. The ends lost 4 bases at V and 0 bases at J; junction bases unmatched: 15. The CDR3 bases are TGTGCCAGCAGCTCGGGGAGGACAGGGGGGTACTCCGGCTCCTACAATGAGCAGTTCTTC. Residues: CASSSGRTGGYSGSYNEQFF.